This TCR beta chain originates from a study of response to subunit inactivated influenza vaccine. This clonotype came up a few times. Its specificity is not known. General observations from the study: Few additional T cells are recruited per seasonal influenza vaccination, authors suggested.

TCRdb called the RT-PCR reads again in MiXCR, with one record for every CDR3 protein. In the table there are hundreds of thousands of distinct CDR3 sequences, approximately 12% of which are singletons. This TCR derives from a man between 45 and 60 years old who received an inactivated influenza vaccine. The source was PBMCs from blood, collected roughly 48 days after vaccination.

This CDR3 reads CSATRTSGTPYEQYF. The CDR3 DNA sequence: TGCAGTGCTACTAGGACTAGCGGGACCCCCTACGAGCAGTACTTC. The gene calls are TRBV20-1 and TRBJ2-7; 12 bases match TRBD2. Germline V lookup: CDR1 DFQATT, CDR2 SNEGSKA (reference sequence). This CDR3 contains 15 residues. V dropped 4 bases and J dropped 2; count of bases not matched to a gene: 6.